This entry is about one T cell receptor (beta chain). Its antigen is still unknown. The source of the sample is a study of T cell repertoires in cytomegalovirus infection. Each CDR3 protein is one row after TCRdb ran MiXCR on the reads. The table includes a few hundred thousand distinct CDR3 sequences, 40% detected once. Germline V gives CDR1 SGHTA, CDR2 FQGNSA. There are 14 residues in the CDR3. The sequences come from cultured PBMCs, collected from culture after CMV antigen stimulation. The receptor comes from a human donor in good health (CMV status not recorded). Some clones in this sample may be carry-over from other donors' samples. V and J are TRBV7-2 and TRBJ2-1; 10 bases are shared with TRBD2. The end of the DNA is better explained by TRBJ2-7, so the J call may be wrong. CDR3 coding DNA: TGTGCCAGCAGAAAACTAGCGGGAAACAATGAGCAGTACTTC. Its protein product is CASRKLAGNNEQYF.